These T cell receptor beta chains were read from a single sample in a study of shared clonotypes between healthy human individuals. TCRdb's copy holds only in-frame clones and misses some; the assay was immunoSEQ multiplex PCR. The table lists 2.5 million or so clones, roughly nine tenths of them singletons. What was sequenced was naive CD4+ T cells sorted from blood. Receptor source: a man in his late teens or twenties in good health. The CDR3 runs from the conserved cysteine through the conserved F or W. Each record gives: CDR3 protein, CDR3 DNA, clone size, J gene, V gene, D gene. D genes are given only for firm matches. Clone size appears in some rows only: once, few, many, or a class for an expanded clone.

CASSLDPGTNEKLFF	TGCGCCAGCAGCTTGGATCCGGGAACTAATGAAAAACTGTTTTTT	.	TRBJ1-4	TRBV5-1	.
CASSLPKWGLAENNEQFF	TGTGCCAGCAGCTTGCCGAAATGGGGACTAGCGGAGAACAATGAGCAGTTCTTC	once	TRBJ2-1	TRBV5-4	TRBD2
CASSTMDREETQYF	TGTGCCAGCAGCACCATGGACAGGGAAGAGACCCAGTACTTC	.	TRBJ2-5	TRBV7-9	TRBD1
CASSPGQGKETQYF	TGTGCCAGCAGTCCGGGACAGGGGAAAGAGACCCAGTACTTC	.	TRBJ2-5	TRBV27	TRBD1
CASSPDRGQETQYF	TGTGCCAGCAGCCCCGACAGGGGGCAAGAGACCCAGTACTTC	.	TRBJ2-5	TRBV4-2	TRBD1
CASSLTPPLRGRTYEQYF	TGCGCCAGCAGCCTCACCCCACCTCTGCGGGGTCGAACCTACGAGCAGTACTTC	once	TRBJ2-7	TRBV5-1	.
CASSAPEVGLSYEQYF	TGTGCCAGCAGCGCCCCAGAGGTGGGCCTCTCCTACGAGCAGTACTTC	.	TRBJ2-7	TRBV21-1	.
CASSLGAASSSTGELFF	TGCGCCAGCAGCTTGGGAGCCGCCTCATCATCGACCGGGGAGCTGTTTTTT	.	TRBJ2-2	TRBV5-1	.
CASSLGRATYEQFF	TGTGCCAGCAGCTTGGGGCGGGCTACCTATGAGCAGTTCTTC	.	TRBJ2-1	TRBV5-6	.
CASSLVGARGNEQYF	TGTGCCAGCAGCTTAGTGGGGGCGCGAGGTAACGAGCAGTACTTC	.	TRBJ2-7	TRBV7-9	.
CASSLGGLELAEQYF	TGTGCCAGCAGCTTAGGGGGACTAGAGCTTGCCGAGCAGTACTTC	once	TRBJ2-7	TRBV7-2	TRBD2
CASSLGVTAEAFF	TGTGCCAGCAGCTTAGGGGTAACCGCTGAAGCTTTCTTT	.	TRBJ1-1	TRBV7-9	.
CASTAGALDNEQFF	TGTGCCAGTACCGCAGGGGCATTGGACAATGAGCAGTTCTTC	.	TRBJ2-1	TRBV19	.
CASSPPRQGGYEQYF	TGTGCCAGCTCACCACCGAGGCAGGGGGGCTACGAGCAGTACTTC	.	TRBJ2-7	TRBV18	.
CASWNRLSDNEQFF	TGTGCCAGCTGGAACCGACTATCCGACAATGAGCAGTTCTTC	.	TRBJ2-1	TRBV6-1	.